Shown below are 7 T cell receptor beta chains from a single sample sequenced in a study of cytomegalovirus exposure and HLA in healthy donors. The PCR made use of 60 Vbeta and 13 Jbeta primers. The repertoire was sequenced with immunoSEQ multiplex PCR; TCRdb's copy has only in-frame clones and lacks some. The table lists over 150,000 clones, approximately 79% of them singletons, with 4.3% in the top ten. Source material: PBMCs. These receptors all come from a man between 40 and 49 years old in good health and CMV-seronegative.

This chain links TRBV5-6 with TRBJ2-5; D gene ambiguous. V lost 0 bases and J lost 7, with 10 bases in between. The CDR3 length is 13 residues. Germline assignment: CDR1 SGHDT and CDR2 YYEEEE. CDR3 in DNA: TGTGCCAGCAGCTTGGGTGTCGCGGCGACCCAGTACTTC. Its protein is CASSLGVAATQYF.

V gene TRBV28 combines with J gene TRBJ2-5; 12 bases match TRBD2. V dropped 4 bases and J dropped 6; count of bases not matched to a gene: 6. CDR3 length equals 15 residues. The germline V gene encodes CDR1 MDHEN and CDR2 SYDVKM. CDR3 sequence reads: CASSSPSGGVQTQYF. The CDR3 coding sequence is TGTGCCAGCAGTTCTCCTAGCGGGGGGGTACAGACCCAGTACTTC.

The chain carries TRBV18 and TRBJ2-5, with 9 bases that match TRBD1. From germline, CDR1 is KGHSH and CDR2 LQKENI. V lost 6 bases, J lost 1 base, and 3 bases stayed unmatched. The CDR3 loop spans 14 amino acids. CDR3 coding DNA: TGTGCCAGCTCCCCGGGACAGGGCCAAGAGACCCAGTACTTC. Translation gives CASSPGQGQETQYF.

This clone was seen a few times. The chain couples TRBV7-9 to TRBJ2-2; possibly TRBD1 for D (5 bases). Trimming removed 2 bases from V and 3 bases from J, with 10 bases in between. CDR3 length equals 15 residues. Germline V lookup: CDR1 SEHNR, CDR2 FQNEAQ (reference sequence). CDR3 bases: TGTGCCAGCAGCTTACTGGGGCCGGACACCGGGGAGCTGTTTTTT. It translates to CASSLLGPDTGELFF.

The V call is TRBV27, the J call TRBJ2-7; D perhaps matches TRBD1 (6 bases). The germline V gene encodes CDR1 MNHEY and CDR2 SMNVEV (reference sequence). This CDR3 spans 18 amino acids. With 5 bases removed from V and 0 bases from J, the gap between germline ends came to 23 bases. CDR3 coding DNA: TGTGCCAGCAGTGGCTTTCCGGGACACACCTCCGACTCCTACGAGCAGTACTTC. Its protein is CASSGFPGHTSDSYEQYF.

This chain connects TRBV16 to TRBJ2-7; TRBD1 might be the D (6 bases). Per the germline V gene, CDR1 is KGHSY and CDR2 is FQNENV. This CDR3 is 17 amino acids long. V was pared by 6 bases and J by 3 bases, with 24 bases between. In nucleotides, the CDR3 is TGTGCCAGCAGTCCTACAGGGCATAAAGGACTTGGCTACGAGCAGTACTTC. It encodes CASSPTGHKGLGYEQYF.

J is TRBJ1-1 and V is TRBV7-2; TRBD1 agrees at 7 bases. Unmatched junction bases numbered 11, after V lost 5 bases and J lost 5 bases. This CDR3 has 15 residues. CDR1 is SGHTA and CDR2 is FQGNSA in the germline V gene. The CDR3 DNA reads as TGTGCCAGCAGCCCCCAGCAGGGGGTTGGGACTGAAGCTTTCTTT. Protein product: CASSPQQGVGTEAFF. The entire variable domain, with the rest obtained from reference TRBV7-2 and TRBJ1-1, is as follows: GAGVSQSPSNKVTEKGKDVELRCDPISGHTALYWYRQSLGQGLEFLIYFQGNSAPDKSGLPSDRFSAERTGGSVSTLTIQRTQQEDSAVYLCASSPQQGVGTEAFFGQGTRLTVV.